Following are 20 T cell receptor beta chains from one sample sequenced in a study of CD8+CD57+ T cells in acquired aplastic anemia. The study profiled TCR beta VDJ and CDR3 using genomic DNA as template. TCRdb analysed the reads with MiXCR anew, one entry per CDR3 protein. Of fewer than 200,000 distinct CDR3 sequences listed, less than 60% are singletons. Whoever was chosen for sequencing had shown CD8+CD57+ cell expansion by flow cytometry. The specimen was sorted CD4+, CD8+, or CD8+CD57+ T cells (not recorded which) from PBMCs. The receptors here all came from a human donor with aplastic anemia.

This clonotype was picked up a small number of times. J is TRBJ2-7 and V is TRBV2; 9 positions agree with TRBD1. This CDR3 contains 15 residues. The V gene end was trimmed by 3 bases and the J gene end by 6 bases; junction bases not matched to a gene: 9. CDR1 SNHLY and CDR2 FYNNEI come from the germline V gene. The CDR3 spells CASSDPGQGGSEQYF. DNA for the CDR3: TGTGCCAGCAGTGACCCGGGACAGGGAGGGAGCGAGCAGTACTTC.

V gene TRBV2 combines with J gene TRBJ2-2; weak D call: TRBD1 (6 bases). V was shortened by 6 bases and J by 8 bases, with 10 bases between the two germline ends. This CDR3 contains 12 residues. Germline V gives CDR1 SNHLY, CDR2 FYNNEI. The CDR3 sequence: CASSPGTGELFF. The CDR3, as DNA: TGTGCCAGCAGCCCAGGGACAGGGGAGCTGTTTTTT.

The chain uses TRBV5-3 and TRBJ2-2, with D perhaps matching TRBD1 (6 bases). TRBV5-3 is reported as an ORF; its role is uncertain. There are 13 residues in the CDR3. V lost 8 bases and J lost 3, with 11 bases in between. CDR3 nucleotides: TGTGCCAGTGAAAGACAGGACACCGGGGAGCTGTTTTTT. This codes for CASERQDTGELFF.

This clonotype was recorded at least ten times. The V and J genes are TRBV9 and TRBJ1-2, with D possibly TRBD1 on 5 matching bases. The germline gives CDR1 SGDLS, CDR2 YYNGEE. The V end was cut by 1 base, the J end by 6 bases, with 13 bases between. The CDR3 has 14 residues. CDR3 bases: TGTGCCAGCAGCGTACAGGGTGTCTTAGATGGCTACACCTTC. The encoded protein is CASSVQGVLDGYTF. Supplemented by reference TRBV9 and TRBJ1-2, the full variable domain reads DSGVTQTPKHLITATGQRVTLRCSPRSGDLSVYWYQQSLDQGLQFLIQYYNGEERAKGNILERFSAQQFPDLHSELNLSSLELGDSALYFCASSVQGVLDGYTFGSGTRLTVV.

This clonotype was seen ten or more times. V gene TRBV7-1 combines with J gene TRBJ2-3, with 7 bases aligning to TRBD2. Being an ORF, TRBV7-1 has a function that is uncertain. The CDR3 spans 20 residues. V trimming: 3 bases; J trimming: 6 bases; junction bases outside the gene matches: 24. The CDR3 loop reads CASSSRYTIAGLYLGDTQYF. The CDR3 bases are TGTGCCAGCAGCTCCCGATACACCATAGCGGGTCTTTACCTAGGGGATACGCAGTATTTT.

The chain is built from TRBV15 and TRBJ2-7, with 9 bases fitting TRBD2. CDR3 length: 15 amino acids. Germline values: CDR1 LNHNV, CDR2 YYDKDF (reference sequence). The ends lost 3 bases at V and 2 bases at J; junction bases unmatched: 5. CDR3 region: CATSSERGDAYEQYF. The CDR3 coding sequence is TGTGCCACCAGCAGCGAGCGGGGGGACGCCTACGAGCAGTACTTC.

This clonotype was found many times. In DNA form, the CDR3 reads TGCGCCAGCAGCCCTTCAGGGTACTACGAGCAGTACTTC. This translates into CASSPSGYYEQYF. This chain joins TRBV4-1 and TRBJ2-7, with D tentatively TRBD1 (5 bases). Germline V lookup: CDR1 MGHRA, CDR2 YSYEKL. This CDR3 contains 13 residues. V was clipped by 4 bases and J by 3 bases, with 10 bases between them.

The chain couples TRBV5-5 to TRBJ1-2, with 8 positions matching TRBD1. Germline trimming cut 5 bases from V and 5 bases from J; bases unmatched to any gene: 5. CDR1 and CDR2 from the germline V gene are SGHKS and YYEKEE (reference sequence). The CDR3 runs to 13 residues. In DNA, the CDR3 is TGTGCCAGCAGTCGGACAGGGCGGTATGGCTACACCTTC. This codes for CASSRTGRYGYTF.

This clonotype was detected only a few times. This chain's CDR3 is CASSWGTQYF. Written as DNA, the CDR3 is TGTGCCAGCAGCTGGGGGACCCAGTACTTC. V and J are TRBV14 and TRBJ2-5, with D unresolved. The CDR3 covers 10 residues. V lost 5 bases and J 7 bases, leaving 5 bases between the germline ends. Germline loops: CDR1 SGHDN, CDR2 FVKESK.

Many counts were recorded for this clonotype. This chain joins TRBV7-8 and TRBJ2-7, with a possible D match to TRBD2 (7 bases). Between the trimmed V and J ends, which lost 3 bases and 4 bases, there was a span of 16 bases. In germline, CDR1 is SGHVS, CDR2 FQNEAQ. This CDR3 spans 15 amino acids. CDR3 bases: TGTGCCAGCAGCTTGGGTTTTCGGGGGGCTTACGAGCAGTACTTC. Translated: CASSLGFRGAYEQYF.

The chain couples TRBV7-6 to TRBJ1-2, with D perhaps TRBD1 (5 bases). This CDR3 is 13 amino acids long. The V end lost 5 bases, the J end lost 4 bases, and 11 bases lay between the germline ends. The V gene's germline CDR1 is SGHVS and CDR2 FNYEAQ. For the CDR3, the DNA is TGTGCCAGCAGCCCGGAAGACAGCTATGGCTACACCTTC. This translates into CASSPEDSYGYTF.

In its sample, this clonotype was seen a few times. The chain carries TRBV11-2 and TRBJ1-2, with TRBD1 matching 9 bases. Germline values: CDR1 SGHAT, CDR2 FQNNGV. The CDR3 length is 15 residues. V was pared by 5 bases and J by 6 bases, with 10 bases of the junction left unmatched. CDR3 in amino acids: CASSGYRGRSNGYTF. In nucleotides, the CDR3 is TGTGCCAGCAGCGGATACAGGGGGCGTTCGAATGGCTACACCTTC.

With regard to this clonotype: A much larger clone is a single base away; this may be a read error. The chain uses TRBV12-3 or TRBV12-4 and TRBJ1-2; no reliable D call. This CDR3 comprises 13 residues. The CDR3 nucleotides read TGTGCCAGCAGTTTCCGGGATAGCTATGGCTACGCCTTC. This translates into CASSFRDSYGYAF.

As regards this clonotype: A much larger clonotype is one base distant, so this may be a read error. The chain recombines TRBV5-8 with TRBJ2-7, with D possibly matching TRBD1 (6 bases). The V gene lost 4 bases and the J gene lost 2 bases, with 10 bases spanning the gap. CDR1 SGHTS and CDR2 YDEGEE come from the germline V gene. The CDR3 sequence is 13 residues long. CDR3 in DNA: TGTGCCAGCAGCAAGACAGGCGCCTACGAGCAGTACTTC. Translated, it gives CASSKTGAYEQYF.

This CDR3 reads CASSADYTLMYQHF. The CDR3 coding sequence is TGTGCCAGCAGCGCGGATTATACCCTAATGTATCAGCATTTT. The chain is built from TRBV2 and TRBJ1-5; D unresolved. The germline gives CDR1 SNHLY, CDR2 FYNNEI. Between the trimmed V and J ends, which lost 6 bases and 13 bases, there was a span of 22 bases. The CDR3 covers 14 residues.

This clonotype showed up many times. The chain couples TRBV7-3 to TRBJ2-6; no clear D gene. This CDR3 is 16 amino acids long. Germline V CDR1 and CDR2: SGHTA, FQGTGA. The ends were cut back, 5 bases at V and 2 bases at J, with 13 bases in the middle. For the CDR3, the DNA is TGTGCCAGCAGCCGCCGAGGCGGTACTGGGGCCAACGTCCTGACTTTC. This codes for CASSRRGGTGANVLTF.

This clonotype was detected many times. The chain combines TRBV19 with TRBJ2-1; D gene ambiguous. The CDR3 sequence is 13 residues long. The germline V gene has CDR1 LNHDA and CDR2 SQIVND (reference sequence). Trimming took 3 bases from V and 4 from J, leaving 7 bases between them. CDR3 sequence reads: CASSMSLYNEQFF. CDR3 nucleotide sequence: TGTGCCAGTAGTATGTCTCTTTACAATGAGCAGTTCTTC. Filled out from reference TRBV19 and TRBJ2-1, the complete variable domain reads DGGITQSPKYLFRKEGQNVTLSCEQNLNHDAMYWYRQDPGQGLRLIYYSQIVNDFQKGDIAEGYSVSREKKESFPLTVTSAQKNPTAFYLCASSMSLYNEQFFGPGTRLTVL.

V usage is TRBV9 and J usage is TRBJ2-1, with 7 bases matching TRBD2. In germline, CDR1 is SGDLS, CDR2 YYNGEE. Trimming removed 0 bases from V and 6 bases from J; junction bases left unmatched: 0. The CDR3 spans 13 residues. The CDR3 reads CASSVGEGNEQFF. As DNA, the CDR3 is TGTGCCAGCAGCGTAGGGGAGGGCAATGAGCAGTTCTTC.

The rearrangement joins TRBV20-1 to TRBJ1-5; D is unclear. Germline lookup yields CDR1 DFQATT and CDR2 SNEGSKA (reference sequence). Trimming pared 5 bases from V and 2 bases from J, leaving 10 bases between. CDR3 size: 13 residues. The CDR3 here is CSAGRTGNQPQHF. CDR3 sequence (DNA): TGCAGTGCTGGGAGGACTGGCAATCAGCCCCAGCATTTT.

This clonotype was seen a handful of times. The chain couples TRBV10-3 to TRBJ2-7; D assignment may be TRBD1 or TRBD2 (5 bases each). Trimming took 2 bases from V and 4 from J, leaving 12 bases between them. CDR1 and CDR2 (germline): ENHRY, SYGVKD. This CDR3 spans 14 amino acids. The CDR3 DNA is TGTGCCATCAGTGAGCCGGGACGGCTTTACGAGCAGTACTTC. It is translated as CAISEPGRLYEQYF.